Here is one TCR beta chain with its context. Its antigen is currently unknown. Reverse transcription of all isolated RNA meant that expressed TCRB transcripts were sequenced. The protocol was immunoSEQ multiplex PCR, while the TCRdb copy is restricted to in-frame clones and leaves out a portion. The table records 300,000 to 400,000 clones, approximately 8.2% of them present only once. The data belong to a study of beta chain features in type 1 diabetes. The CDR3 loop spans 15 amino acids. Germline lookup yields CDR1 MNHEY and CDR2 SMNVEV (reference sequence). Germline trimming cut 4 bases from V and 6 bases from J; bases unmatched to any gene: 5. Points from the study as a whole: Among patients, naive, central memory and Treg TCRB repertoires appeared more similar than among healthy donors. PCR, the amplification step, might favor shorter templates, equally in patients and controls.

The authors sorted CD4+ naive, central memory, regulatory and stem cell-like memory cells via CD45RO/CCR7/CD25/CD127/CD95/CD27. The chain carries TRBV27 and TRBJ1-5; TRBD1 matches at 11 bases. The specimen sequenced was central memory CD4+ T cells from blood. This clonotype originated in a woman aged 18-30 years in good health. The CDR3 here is CASSSGQGEPQPQHF. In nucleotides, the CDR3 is TGTGCCAGCAGTTCGGGACAGGGGGAGCCTCAGCCCCAGCATTTT.